Below, 29 T cell receptor beta chains from the same sample are listed, as sequenced in a study of blood T cell repertoires in COVID-19. Sequenced by immunoSEQ multiplex PCR; TCRdb stores in-frame clones only, minus some. In the table there are 89,000 or so clones, about 85% of which are singletons. Sample: peripheral blood. The receptors come from a human donor in a cohort sampled during active COVID-19.

J is TRBJ2-1 and V is TRBV7-2; D might be TRBD1 (6 bases). The germline gives CDR1 SGHTA, CDR2 FQGNSA. V lost 5 bases and J lost 2, with 13 bases in between. CDR3 length: 15 residues. CDR3 residues: CASSTSGATYNEQFF. CDR3 nucleotide sequence: TGTGCCAGCAGCACCTCAGGGGCAACCTACAATGAGCAGTTCTTC. The entire variable domain, with the rest obtained from reference TRBV7-2 and TRBJ2-1, is as follows: GAGVSQSPSNKVTEKGKDVELRCDPISGHTALYWYRQSLGQGLEFLIYFQGNSAPDKSGLPSDRFSAERTGGSVSTLTIQRTQQEDSAVYLCASSTSGATYNEQFFGPGTRLTVL.

This chain uses TRBV5-1 with TRBJ2-1; 7 nucleotides agree with TRBD2. The ends lost 3 bases at V and 10 bases at J; junction bases unmatched: 4. This CDR3 is 12 amino acids long. Germline V lookup: CDR1 SGHRS, CDR2 YFSETQ. The chain's CDR3 is CASSSASGEQFF. The CDR3 nucleotides read TGCGCCAGCAGCTCCGCTAGCGGCGAGCAGTTCTTC.

This sequence joins TRBV5-6 and TRBJ1-6; D call uncertain. CDR1 and CDR2 (germline): SGHDT, YYEEEE. The CDR3 runs 14 residues. The ends were cut back, 0 bases at V and 10 bases at J, with 11 bases in the middle. CDR3 nucleotide sequence: TGTGCCAGCAGCTTGGTTACGCGGGAATCACCCCTCCACTTT. Its translation is CASSLVTRESPLHF.

This chain connects TRBV5-1 to TRBJ1-2, with 7 bases aligning to TRBD1. The germline gives CDR1 SGHRS, CDR2 YFSETQ. The length of the CDR3 is 14 residues. V lost 1 base to trimming and J lost 2 bases; unmatched junction nucleotides: 2. The CDR3 DNA is TGCGCCAGCAGCTTGCGACAGGGAAACTATGGCTACACCTTC. It yields the protein CASSLRQGNYGYTF.

This chain links TRBV14 with TRBJ1-1; D possibly corresponds to TRBD1 (5 bases). The CDR3 extends over 13 amino acids. Trimming took off 10 bases at V and 5 bases at J, with 17 bases between the two ends. Germline loops: CDR1 SGHDN, CDR2 FVKESK. The CDR3 coding sequence is TGTGCCACGACCCTCGGGGGGGGGACTGAAGCTTTCTTT. Translating gives CATTLGGGTEAFF.

This chain joins TRBV4-2 and TRBJ2-7; 10 nucleotides match TRBD2. There are 15 residues in the CDR3. Germline values: CDR1 LGHNA, CDR2 YNFKEQ. The V gene end was trimmed by 1 base and the J gene end by 2 bases; junction bases not matched to a gene: 2. This CDR3 is CASSQATSGPYEQYF. As DNA, the CDR3 is TGTGCCAGCAGCCAAGCGACTAGCGGGCCCTACGAGCAGTACTTC.

CDR3 sequence reads: CASSVQGAKEKLFF. The CDR3 bases are TGTGCCAGCAGCGTCCAGGGGGCAAAGGAAAAACTGTTTTTT. The chain recombines TRBV2 with TRBJ1-4; 8 nucleotides align to TRBD1. Germline loops: CDR1 SNHLY, CDR2 FYNNEI. The CDR3 loop spans 14 amino acids. V shed 6 bases and J 8 bases; nucleotides not matched to a gene: 8.

The J gene is TRBJ1-5, the V gene TRBV9; D might be TRBD1 (6 bases). The V end was cut by 0 bases, the J end by 0 bases, with 22 bases between. CDR1 and CDR2 from the germline V gene are SGDLS and YYNGEE. The CDR3 extends over 20 amino acids. The DNA of the CDR3 is TGTGCCAGCAGCGTAGGTCGACGGGGGGCCTCCCCTTATAGCAATCAGCCCCAGCATTTT. Residues: CASSVGRRGASPYSNQPQHF.

The V call is TRBV5-5, the J call TRBJ1-5, with D possibly TRBD1 on 5 matching bases. The germline CDR1 and CDR2 sequences are SGHKS and YYEKEE (reference sequence). V was pared by 0 bases and J by 7 bases, with 14 bases between. The CDR3 length is 15 residues. The DNA of the CDR3 is TGTGCCAGCAGCTTGGCGCCAGGGATAGGGCAGCCCCAGCATTTT. Protein: CASSLAPGIGQPQHF.

The chain links TRBV7-2 to TRBJ1-2; the match to TRBD1 covers 7 bases. The V gene end was trimmed by 4 bases and the J gene end by 3 bases; junction bases not matched to a gene: 11. This CDR3 is 16 amino acids long. Germline loops: CDR1 SGHTA, CDR2 FQGNSA. The CDR3 is CASSSPLRGGHYGYTF. The CDR3 bases are TGTGCCAGCAGCTCACCCCTGCGAGGGGGCCACTATGGCTACACCTTC.

J is TRBJ2-7 and V is TRBV19; tentatively, D is TRBD1 (5 bases). In germline, CDR1 is LNHDA, CDR2 SQIVND (reference sequence). The germline V and J ends were trimmed by 3 bases and 6 bases, with 21 bases remaining between them. The CDR3 spans 16 residues. The CDR3 sequence is CASSIGPRVWASEQYF. The CDR3 region has the DNA TGTGCCAGTAGTATCGGCCCCAGGGTATGGGCTTCCGAGCAGTACTTC.

The chain employs TRBV25-1 and TRBJ1-1; 10 bases are shared with TRBD1. Germline CDR1 and CDR2: MGHDK and SYGVNS. The CDR3 consists of 12 residues. V shed 6 bases and J 5 bases; nucleotides not matched to a gene: 0. CDR3 in DNA: TGTGCCAGCAGGGGACAGGGGACTGAAGCTTTCTTT. It specifies CASRGQGTEAFF. The full variable domain, with the rest looked up from reference TRBV25-1 and TRBJ1-1, is EADIYQTPRYLVIGTGKKITLECSQTMGHDKMYWYQQDPGMELHLIHYSYGVNSTEKGDLSSESTVSRIRTEHFPLTLESARPSHTSQYLCASRGQGTEAFFGQGTRLTVV.

This clone showed up just once. The chain joins TRBV30 to TRBJ2-6, with D perhaps TRBD1 (6 bases). The ends were cut back, 7 bases at V and 0 bases at J, with 16 bases in the middle. Germline loops: CDR1 GTSNPN, CDR2 SVGIG (reference sequence). This CDR3 contains 16 residues. The DNA for the CDR3 is TGTGCCTATCTACCGGGACACTACTCTGGGGCCAACGTCCTGACTTTC. Translating gives CAYLPGHYSGANVLTF.

The chain links TRBV6-5 to TRBJ2-7; 11 nucleotides agree with TRBD1. This CDR3 is 14 amino acids long. Germline V gives CDR1 MNHEY, CDR2 SVGAGI. The V segment lost 7 bases and the J segment 2 bases; nucleotides outside the gene matches: 4. The CDR3 nucleotides are TGTGCCAGCACGCCGGGACAGGGGGCCTACGAGCAGTACTTC. Residues: CASTPGQGAYEQYF.

This clone was seen a single time. The chain is built from TRBV7-2 and TRBJ2-5; 9 bases agree with TRBD2. The junction had 8 bases not matched to a gene; V was cut back by 5 bases and J by 4 bases. From germline, CDR1 is SGHTA and CDR2 FQGNSA. There are 15 residues in the CDR3. The CDR3 loop reads CASSPTSGEGETQYF. The CDR3 region has the DNA TGTGCCAGCAGCCCGACTAGCGGCGAGGGAGAGACCCAGTACTTC.

V is TRBV7-2 and J is TRBJ1-2; 7 nucleotides align to TRBD1. Trimming cost V 5 bases and J 8 bases; bases outside gene matches: 8. Germline V gives CDR1 SGHTA, CDR2 FQGNSA. This CDR3 region has 13 residues. The DNA of the CDR3 is TGTGCCAGCAGCCCCGGGACAGCGATGGGCTACACCTTC. It translates to CASSPGTAMGYTF.

This chain links TRBV2 with TRBJ2-2; TRBD2 agrees at 9 bases. CDR1 is SNHLY, CDR2 FYNNEI, per germline. The junction had 3 bases not matched to a gene; V was cut back by 2 bases and J by 5 bases. The CDR3 runs 15 residues. CDR3 coding DNA: TGTGCCAGCAGTGAAACCCTAGCGGGGACCGGGGAGCTGTTTTTT. The encoded protein is CASSETLAGTGELFF.

The chain employs TRBV2 and TRBJ1-1; D is possibly TRBD1 (5 bases). This CDR3 contains 13 residues. V was clipped by 6 bases and J by 5 bases, with 13 bases between them. CDR1 SNHLY and CDR2 FYNNEI come from the germline V gene. CDR3 DNA: TGTGCCAGCAGGGTTGCGGGGGGGACTGAAGCTTTCTTT. This encodes CASRVAGGTEAFF.

The chain links TRBV7-3 to TRBJ2-7, with 8 bases that match TRBD2. The CDR3 sequence is 16 residues long. Trimming at V came to 4 bases and at J to 8 bases, leaving 16 bases not matched to a gene. From germline, CDR1 is SGHTA and CDR2 FQGTGA. CDR3 in amino acids: CASSSGGRDKPPKQYF. CDR3 sequence (DNA): TGTGCCAGCAGCTCGGGGGGGCGGGACAAGCCCCCTAAGCAGTACTTC.

The chain is built from TRBV4-1 and TRBJ1-5, with D hard to call. The CDR3 consists of 15 residues. V dropped 0 bases and J dropped 4 bases, with 10 bases sitting between them. Per germline, CDR1 MGHRA and CDR2 YSYEKL. CDR3 loop: CASSQEKQTNQPQHF. CDR3 nucleotides: TGCGCCAGCAGCCAAGAGAAGCAGACTAATCAGCCCCAGCATTTT.

V gene TRBV4-1 combines with J gene TRBJ2-3; D might be TRBD2 (5 bases). The V end was cut by 6 bases, the J end by 1 base, with 17 bases between. From germline, CDR1 is MGHRA and CDR2 YSYEKL. The CDR3 is made up of 16 amino acids. CDR3 protein: CASRPTPGVGTDTQYF. The CDR3 bases are TGCGCCAGCAGGCCAACCCCCGGGGTAGGCACAGATACGCAGTATTTT.

This chain links TRBV5-1 with TRBJ1-4; 8 bases line up with TRBD1. This CDR3 comprises 16 residues. Trimming at V came to 0 bases and at J to 8 bases, leaving 9 bases not matched to a gene. Per germline, CDR1 SGHRS and CDR2 YFSETQ. This CDR3 reads CASSLGQGTTGEKLFF. The CDR3 bases are TGCGCCAGCAGCTTGGGACAGGGGACGACGGGAGAAAAACTGTTTTTT. Full variable domain (rest looked up from reference TRBV5-1 and TRBJ1-4): KAGVTQTPRYLIKTRGQQVTLSCSPISGHRSVSWYQQTPGQGLQFLFEYFSETQRNKGNFPGRFSGRQFSNSRSEMNVSTLELGDSALYLCASSLGQGTTGEKLFFGSGTQLSVL.

V usage is TRBV7-2 and J usage is TRBJ2-3; 10 nucleotides agree with TRBD1. The J segment lost 3 bases and the V segment lost 5 bases, leaving 5 bases of the junction unmatched. Germline V gene sequence: CDR1 SGHTA, CDR2 FQGNSA. The CDR3 length is 15 residues. The CDR3 sequence: CASSTDRGQTDTQYF. CDR3 bases: TGTGCCAGCAGCACCGACAGGGGGCAAACAGATACGCAGTATTTT.

The chain recombines TRBV5-5 with TRBJ2-7; D is perhaps TRBD1 (5 bases). The CDR3 is made up of 14 amino acids. V lost 4 bases and J lost 1, with 12 bases in between. Germline assignment: CDR1 SGHKS and CDR2 YYEKEE (reference sequence). CDR3 amino acids: CASSPRAGSYEQYF. The DNA for the CDR3 is TGTGCCAGCAGCCCCCGGGCAGGGTCCTACGAGCAGTACTTC. The complete variable domain, with remaining parts taken from reference TRBV5-5 and TRBJ2-7, reads DAGVTQSPTHLIKTRGQQVTLRCSPISGHKSVSWYQQVLGQGPQFIFQYYEKEERGRGNFPDRFSARQFPNYSSELNVNALLLGDSALYLCASSPRAGSYEQYFGPGTRLTVT.

The chain joins TRBV27 to TRBJ2-7; D unclear. The germline gives CDR1 MNHEY, CDR2 SMNVEV (reference sequence). The CDR3 totals 14 residues. Trimming took 3 bases from V and 0 from J, leaving 9 bases between them. This CDR3 is CASSFAGSSYEQYF. The CDR3 DNA sequence: TGTGCCAGCAGTTTTGCAGGAAGCTCCTACGAGCAGTACTTC.

The chain carries TRBV5-5 and TRBJ1-2, with a possible D match to TRBD1 (6 bases). The V gene's germline CDR1 is SGHKS and CDR2 YYEKEE (reference sequence). V lost 6 bases and J 5 bases, leaving 26 bases between the germline ends. There are 17 residues in the CDR3. In DNA form, the CDR3 reads TGTGCCAGCACCCCAATCGGACAGAGCCGTATGGGGTATGGCTACACCTTC. It codes for CASTPIGQSRMGYGYTF.

This clone was seen more than once but under ten times. V and J are TRBV4-3 and TRBJ1-2; TRBD1 matches at 7 bases. V was pared by 4 bases and J by 4 bases, with 3 bases of the junction left unmatched. Germline CDR1 is LGHNA and CDR2 is YSLEER. The CDR3 sequence is 13 residues long. CDR3: CASSRDRSYGYTF. The CDR3 DNA sequence: TGCGCCAGCAGCCGGGACAGATCCTATGGCTACACCTTC.

There are a few counts of this clone. The V gene is TRBV19, the J gene TRBJ2-6; 8 nucleotides match TRBD1. The CDR3 is made up of 20 amino acids. Germline V gene data show CDR1 as LNHDA and CDR2 as SQIVND (reference sequence). Trimming took 5 bases from V and 1 from J; bases not matched to a gene: 16. CDR3 region: CASSPRQGILTGSGANVLTF. DNA of the CDR3: TGTGCCAGTAGTCCCCGACAGGGGATCTTGACTGGTTCTGGGGCCAACGTCCTGACTTTC. The full variable domain, completed using reference TRBV19 and TRBJ2-6, is DGGITQSPKYLFRKEGQNVTLSCEQNLNHDAMYWYRQDPGQGLRLIYYSQIVNDFQKGDIAEGYSVSREKKESFPLTVTSAQKNPTAFYLCASSPRQGILTGSGANVLTFGAGSRLTVL.

V gene TRBV5-1 combines with J gene TRBJ2-5; 7 nucleotides match TRBD1. Germline V gene lookup returns CDR1 SGHRS and CDR2 YFSETQ. The CDR3 consists of 13 residues. V gave up 4 bases and J gave up 5 bases; unmatched junction bases: 5. The CDR3 loop is CASSLRQGETQYF. The CDR3 DNA reads as TGCGCCAGCAGCCTACGACAGGGTGAGACCCAGTACTTC.